These 9 T cell receptor beta chains originate from one sample sequenced in a study of OX40 agonist ivuxolimab in advanced cancers. Sequencing was performed with immunoSEQ multiplex PCR; in TCRdb, only in-frame clones are kept and a portion is missing. Of about 81,000 clones in the sample, under 95% were seen once. Sequencing was performed on CD4+ or CD8+ T cells sorted from blood, taken in a trial of the OX40 agonist ivuxolimab. Source of these receptors: an adult with an advanced solid tumor such as melanoma, head and neck, liver or kidney cancer.

V usage is TRBV7-9 and J usage is TRBJ1-1, with D possibly TRBD1 on 5 matching bases. Germline V gives CDR1 SEHNR, CDR2 FQNEAQ (reference sequence). Trimming stripped 4 bases from V and 1 base from J, with 10 bases between. The CDR3 extends over 14 amino acids. CDR3 region: CASSSSGQNTEAFF. CDR3 coding DNA: TGTGCCAGCAGCTCCTCCGGACAGAACACTGAAGCTTTCTTT. The complete variable domain, with remaining parts taken from reference TRBV7-9 and TRBJ1-1, reads DTGVSQNPRHKITKRGQNVTFRCDPISEHNRLYWYRQTLGQGPEFLTYFQNEAQLEKSRLLSDRFSAERPKGSFSTLEIQRTEQGDSAMYLCASSSSGQNTEAFFGQGTRLTVV.

About this clone itself: Its ends do not fully match the called genes, so a read error is possible. The chain couples TRBV7-7 to TRBJ2-3; no clear D. This CDR3 comprises 14 residues. The germline V gene has CDR1 SSHAT and CDR2 FNYEAQ (reference sequence). CDR3 coding DNA: TGTGCTAGCAGCCCGGGTCTACTCACAGATACGCAGTATTTT. Protein sequence: CASSPGLLTDTQYF.

In its sample, this clone was seen once. The chain combines TRBV27 with TRBJ1-5, with D perhaps TRBD1 (5 bases). V lost 3 bases and J lost 2, with 20 bases in between. The CDR3 length is 18 residues. Germline V gene data show CDR1 as MNHEY and CDR2 as SMNVEV (reference sequence). In DNA form, the CDR3 reads TGTGCCAGCAGTTTTAGGTCAGGCCCCCGAGGGGGCAATCAGCCCCAGCATTTT. It encodes CASSFRSGPRGGNQPQHF.

This rearrangement joins TRBV27 to TRBJ2-7; 11 bases align to TRBD2. V was clipped by 8 bases and J by 6 bases; unmatched bases: 9. This CDR3 comprises 14 residues. Germline V gene lookup returns CDR1 MNHEY and CDR2 SMNVEV (reference sequence). The CDR3 loop reads CASRVAGGEAEQYF. CDR3 sequence (DNA): TGTGCCAGCCGGGTAGCGGGGGGGGAGGCCGAGCAGTACTTC.

The rearrangement uses TRBV6-4 and TRBJ2-2; 8 nucleotides line up with TRBD1. The V segment lost 2 bases and the J segment 2 bases; nucleotides outside the gene matches: 4. This CDR3 is 16 amino acids long. The germline gives CDR1 MRHNA, CDR2 SNTAGT. CDR3 residues: CASSDHGQGNTGELFF. In DNA form, the CDR3 reads TGTGCCAGCAGTGACCACGGACAGGGCAACACCGGGGAGCTGTTTTTT.

CDR3 DNA: TGTGCCAGCAGTAGGACGCCCATGAGCACTGAAGCTTTCTTT. It encodes CASSRTPMSTEAFF. The chain recombines TRBV27 with TRBJ1-1; D remains unclear. The CDR3 sequence is 14 residues long. Trimming stripped 5 bases from V and 4 bases from J, with 14 bases between. Germline-derived CDR1 and CDR2 are MNHEY and SMNVEV (reference sequence).

This chain joins TRBV6-6 and TRBJ1-2; maybe TRBD1 (5 bases). The germline V and J ends were trimmed by 11 bases and 1 base, with 11 bases remaining between them. Germline CDR1 MNHNY, CDR2 SVGAGI (reference sequence). CDR3 length equals 12 residues. The CDR3 nucleotides read TGTGCCCGCGCAGGGATTAACTATGGCTACACCTTC. This gives the protein CARAGINYGYTF.

The chain joins TRBV7-2 to TRBJ2-7; D might be TRBD1 or TRBD2, each matching 5 bases. The V end lost 0 bases, the J end lost 4 bases, and 13 bases lay between the germline ends. CDR1 is SGHTA and CDR2 is FQGNSA in the germline V gene. The CDR3 consists of 15 residues. The CDR3 loop is CASSLAIEGLYEQYF. The CDR3 DNA follows: TGTGCCAGCAGCTTAGCGATAGAGGGGCTATACGAGCAGTACTTC.

The chain carries TRBV9 and TRBJ2-7, with TRBD2 identical over 7 bases. With V trimmed by 3 bases and J by 0 bases, 6 bases remained unmatched. Germline V CDR1 and CDR2: SGDLS, YYNGEE. The CDR3 spans 15 residues. CDR3 protein: CASSESGTRSYEQYF. CDR3 DNA: TGTGCCAGCAGCGAAAGCGGGACCCGCTCCTACGAGCAGTACTTC.